This passage covers 20 T cell receptor beta chains from one sample sequenced in a study of blood T cell repertoires in COVID-19. The protocol was immunoSEQ multiplex PCR, while the TCRdb copy is restricted to in-frame clones and leaves out a portion. The sample includes about 210,000 clones, around 80% of them seen just once. Sequenced input: peripheral blood. The receptors shown here come from a woman between 65 and 79 years old with acute or convalescent COVID-19.

This chain links TRBV5-1 with TRBJ2-7; weak D call: TRBD2 (5 bases). The CDR3 has 14 residues. Germline values: CDR1 SGHRS, CDR2 YFSETQ. Trimming took off 6 bases at V and 2 bases at J, with 15 bases between the two ends. CDR3 coding DNA: TGCGCCAGCACCTCCCGGGAAGCTCCCTACGAGCAGTACTTC. Translating it yields CASTSREAPYEQYF. The full variable domain, completed using reference TRBV5-1 and TRBJ2-7, is KAGVTQTPRYLIKTRGQQVTLSCSPISGHRSVSWYQQTPGQGLQFLFEYFSETQRNKGNFPGRFSGRQFSNSRSEMNVSTLELGDSALYLCASTSREAPYEQYFGPGTRLTVT.

To note about this clone: Other DNA sequences within the sample encode an identical CDR3. The CDR3 DNA reads as TGCAGCGTTGGTAGCGGGGGGTACAATGAGCAGTTCTTC. Amino acid sequence: CSVGSGGYNEQFF. The chain joins TRBV29-1 to TRBJ2-1, with TRBD2 matching over 10 bases. From germline, CDR1 is SQVTM and CDR2 ANQGSEA. The length of the CDR3 is 13 residues. Germline trimming cut 4 bases from V and 4 bases from J; bases unmatched to any gene: 1.

There are a few counts of this clone. The chain links TRBV7-3 to TRBJ2-3, with 13 nucleotides matching TRBD2. This CDR3 is 18 amino acids long. Germline trimming cut 5 bases from V and 1 base from J; bases unmatched to any gene: 9. Germline CDR1 reads SGHTA; CDR2 reads FQGTGA. CDR3 in amino acids: CASSPRTSGGFGTDTQYF. DNA for the CDR3: TGTGCCAGCAGCCCACGGACTAGCGGGGGATTTGGCACAGATACGCAGTATTTT. The whole variable domain, remainder taken from reference TRBV7-3 and TRBJ2-3, is GAGVSQTPSNKVTEKGKYVELRCDPISGHTALYWYRQSLGQGPEFLIYFQGTGAADDSGLPNDRFFAVRPEGSVSTLKIQRTERGDSAVYLCASSPRTSGGFGTDTQYFGPGTRLTVL.

This clone was recorded a few times. The chain uses TRBV7-2 and TRBJ2-7; D might be TRBD1 (5 bases). V gave up 2 bases and J gave up 0 bases, with 11 bases separating them. Germline values: CDR1 SGHTA, CDR2 FQGNSA. The CDR3 is 15 residues long. CDR3: CASSLSGPPSYEQYF. The CDR3 DNA reads TGTGCCAGCAGCTTATCAGGGCCCCCCTCCTACGAGCAGTACTTC.

The V call is TRBV5-1, the J call TRBJ2-3, with 7 nucleotides matching TRBD2. This CDR3 has 15 residues. Germline CDR1 and CDR2: SGHRS and YFSETQ. Trimming took 0 bases from V and 6 from J; bases not matched to a gene: 7. CDR3 sequence (DNA): TGCGCCAGCAGCTTGGAGGCAGCGGGGTTCGATACGCAGTATTTT. Protein: CASSLEAAGFDTQYF.

V gene TRBV3-1 (or the pseudogene TRBV3-2) combines with J gene TRBJ2-3; 7 positions agree with TRBD2. V was clipped by 4 bases and J by 6 bases; unmatched bases: 7. The CDR3 length is 14 residues. In germline, CDR1 is LGHDT, CDR2 YNNKEL (reference sequence). CDR3 loop: CASSRGTTRDTQYF. CDR3 DNA: TGTGCCAGCAGCCGCGGGACTACGCGGGATACGCAGTATTTT.

The chain employs TRBV2 and TRBJ2-3; no definite D call. Per germline, CDR1 SNHLY and CDR2 FYNNEI. This CDR3 has 12 amino acids. Deletions cut 6 bases from V and 8 bases from J, with 12 bases between. CDR3 sequence: CASRVKLLTQYF. CDR3 DNA: TGTGCCAGCAGGGTCAAACTACTTACGCAGTATTTT.

The CDR3 coding sequence is TGTGCCAGCAGCGGCTTACTAGCGGGGCTCACAGATACGCAGTATTTT. Residues: CASSGLLAGLTDTQYF. The V gene is TRBV9, the J gene TRBJ2-3; 10 positions match TRBD2. Germline values: CDR1 SGDLS, CDR2 YYNGEE. The trim removed 3 bases at V and 2 bases at J, leaving 6 bases unmatched. The CDR3 has 16 residues.

The chain uses TRBV30 and TRBJ1-6; no definite D call. The CDR3 covers 13 residues. The germline gives CDR1 GTSNPN, CDR2 SVGIG (reference sequence). V lost 2 bases, J lost 3 bases, and 5 bases lay in between. CDR3: CAWSSHYNSPLHF. In DNA form, the CDR3 reads TGTGCCTGGAGTAGCCACTATAATTCACCCCTCCACTTT.

This clone was seen more than once but under ten times. The chain recombines TRBV11-3 with TRBJ2-3, with unresolved D. CDR1 is SGHNT, CDR2 YENEEA, per germline. The CDR3 contains 15 residues. V dropped 1 base and J dropped 3 bases, with 11 bases sitting between them. Written as DNA, the CDR3 is TGTGCCAGCAGCTTAGGTCTAAGTTGGACAGATACGCAGTATTTT. Its protein is CASSLGLSWTDTQYF.

A few counts support this clone. This CDR3 reads CASSQAGTSGEHNEQFF. CDR3 in DNA: TGTGCCAGCAGCCAAGCCGGGACTAGCGGGGAACACAATGAGCAGTTCTTC. The chain joins TRBV4-2 to TRBJ2-1, with TRBD2 matching 13 bases. In germline, CDR1 is LGHNA, CDR2 YNFKEQ. After removal of 1 base from V and 5 bases from J, the junction contained 5 bases not matched to a gene. The CDR3 consists of 17 residues.

In DNA form, the CDR3 reads TGTGCCAGCAGTTCCGGGACAGGGGATTCTTACGAGCAGTACTTC. Translating it yields CASSSGTGDSYEQYF. V usage is TRBV5-6 and J usage is TRBJ2-7, with TRBD1 identical over 10 bases. With 5 bases clipped from V and 4 bases from J, the junction kept 9 bases outside the gene matches. The CDR3 loop spans 15 amino acids. The germline gives CDR1 SGHDT, CDR2 YYEEEE.

The chain has TRBV5-4 and TRBJ2-1; D perhaps matches TRBD1 (6 bases). This CDR3 comprises 13 residues. Germline-derived CDR1 and CDR2 are SGHNT and YYREEE (reference sequence). Trimming pared 5 bases from V and 3 bases from J, leaving 9 bases between. CDR3 in amino acids: CASRLDSYNEQFF. In nucleotides, the CDR3 is TGTGCCAGCAGACTGGACAGCTACAATGAGCAGTTCTTC.

This chain links TRBV23-1 with TRBJ2-7; D might be TRBD1 (6 bases). TRBV23-1 is known as an ORF, though its function is uncertain. The CDR3 length is 15 residues. The V gene lost 4 bases and the J gene lost 6 bases, with 19 bases spanning the gap. Here the CDR3 DNA reads TGCGCCAGCAGTCCCGCAGAACAGACAGGATCCGAGCAGTACGTC. This translates into CASSPAEQTGSEQYV.

The rearrangement joins TRBV7-9 to TRBJ2-6, with D perhaps TRBD2 (6 bases). The V gene's germline CDR1 is SEHNR and CDR2 FQNEAQ (reference sequence). The CDR3 contains 18 residues. The V and J ends lost 1 base and 0 bases respectively, with 13 bases between them. The CDR3: CASSLGRRDPSGANVLTF. The CDR3 DNA is TGTGCCAGCAGCTTAGGACGGAGGGATCCCTCTGGGGCCAACGTCCTGACTTTC.

The genes are TRBV28 and TRBJ2-3, with 13 positions matching TRBD2. Germline values: CDR1 MDHEN, CDR2 SYDVKM. V was pared by 7 bases and J by 6 bases, with 7 bases of the junction left unmatched. The CDR3 contains 15 residues. CDR3 in amino acids: CASNSLGLAGDTQYF. In DNA form, the CDR3 reads TGTGCCAGCAACTCGCTGGGACTAGCGGGGGATACGCAGTATTTT. The whole variable domain, remainder taken from reference TRBV28 and TRBJ2-3, is DVKVTQSSRYLVKRTGEKVFLECVQDMDHENMFWYRQDPGLGLRLIYFSYDVKMKEKGDIPEGYSVSREKKERFSLILESASTNQTSMYLCASNSLGLAGDTQYFGPGTRLTVL.

The V gene is TRBV10-2, the J gene TRBJ1-4; TRBD1 aligns across 8 bases. Germline V lookup: CDR1 WSHSY, CDR2 SAAADI. This CDR3 is built from 16 residues. V lost 2 bases to trimming and J lost 7 bases; unmatched junction nucleotides: 9. DNA for the CDR3: TGCGCCAGCAGTGAGATGGCAGGGGGCGCCGGTGAAAAACTGTTTTTT. As protein: CASSEMAGGAGEKLFF.

CDR3 DNA: TGTGCCAGCTCACCAGCGGACAGGGGAGAGACCCAGTACTTC. Encoded protein: CASSPADRGETQYF. The rearrangement uses TRBV18 and TRBJ2-5, with 9 bases lining up with TRBD1. Unmatched junction bases numbered 2, after V lost 2 bases and J lost 4 bases. Germline assignment: CDR1 KGHSH and CDR2 LQKENI. The CDR3 runs 14 residues. Looking up the rest from reference TRBV18 and TRBJ2-5 gives the full variable domain: NAGVMQNPRHLVRRRGQEARLRCSPMKGHSHVYWYRQLPEEGLKFMVYLQKENIIDESGMPKERFSAEFPKEGPSILRIQQVVRGDSAAYFCASSPADRGETQYFGPGTRLLVL.

This clone was counted between two and nine times. This rearrangement joins TRBV12-3 or TRBV12-4 to TRBJ1-1; D is undetermined. The CDR3 loop spans 11 amino acids. V gave up 6 bases and J gave up 11 bases, with 13 bases separating them. The CDR3 region has the DNA TGTGCCAGCAGACAAGACGGAGTGGCTTTCTTT. Its protein is CASRQDGVAFF.

This chain uses TRBV6-2 or TRBV6-3 with TRBJ1-3, with 7 positions matching TRBD1. The CDR3 sequence is 15 residues long. With V trimmed by 2 bases and J by 3 bases, 4 bases remained unmatched. Looked up from germline, CDR1 is MNHEY and CDR2 is SVGEGT. CDR3: CASSYKGAGGNTIYF. The CDR3 DNA reads as TGTGCCAGCAGTTACAAGGGGGCCGGTGGAAACACCATATATTTT.